Included here is one T cell receptor (beta chain) sequence, with context. As yet, its antigen is unknown. TCRdb analysed the reads with MiXCR anew, one entry per CDR3 protein. The sample has around 800,000 distinct CDR3 sequences, approximately 32% seen once. V was pared by 0 bases and J by 3 bases, with 11 bases between. CDR3 size: 15 residues. Germline CDR1 and CDR2: MGHRA and YSYEKL. This entry is derived from a study of T cell repertoires in cytomegalovirus infection. Study details: Use of recently identified HLA-C-restricted and well-studied HLA-B-restricted CMV epitopes was part of the study. Study conclusions and caveats: The ex vivo response was dominated by HLA-C-restricted CMV-specific TCR beta clonotypes.

This clonotype originated in a human donor in good health (CMV status not recorded). Some clones in this sample may be carry-over from other donors' samples. The chain carries TRBV4-1 and TRBJ1-1, with a possible D match to TRBD1 (6 bases). Sequenced material: cultured CD8+ T cells from PBMCs, taken from culture after CMV antigen stimulation. DNA of the CDR3: TGCGCCAGCAGCCAAGATCCAGGGGCGCACACTGAAGCTTTCTTT. Residues: CASSQDPGAHTEAFF.